Below, 27 T cell receptor beta chains from the same sample are listed, as sequenced in a study of blood T cell repertoires in COVID-19. Produced via immunoSEQ multiplex PCR; TCRdb's table is partial and in-frame only. Of about 470,000 clones in the sample, approximately 90% are singletons; the top ten hold 0.7%. The sequenced sample was PBMCs or T cells enriched from blood (not recorded which). These TCRs come from a woman between 18 and 29 years old who had recovered from COVID-19.

V and J are TRBV19 and TRBJ1-1, with TRBD1 as a possible D gene (6 bases). From germline, CDR1 is LNHDA and CDR2 SQIVND (reference sequence). The CDR3 has 14 amino acids. V was clipped by 4 bases and J by 1 base, with 10 bases between them. CDR3 region: CASSTTGWNTEAFF. In nucleotides, the CDR3 is TGTGCCAGTAGTACGACAGGATGGAACACTGAAGCTTTCTTT.

The rearrangement uses TRBV9 and TRBJ1-1, with TRBD1 as a possible D gene (5 bases). Germline assignment: CDR1 SGDLS and CDR2 YYNGEE. The V end lost 7 bases, the J end lost 2 bases, and 12 bases lay between the germline ends. The CDR3 extends over 13 amino acids. DNA of the CDR3: TGTGCCAGCTCGGAGGGGCTCAACACTGAAGCTTTCTTT. It yields the protein CASSEGLNTEAFF.

In DNA, the CDR3 is TGCGCCACCAGGGCATCAAACCCTGTGAATCAGCCCCAGCATTTT. Its translation: CATRASNPVNQPQHF. This chain links TRBV10-1 with TRBJ1-5; possibly TRBD1 for D (5 bases). V lost 10 bases and J lost 4, with 20 bases in between. The CDR3 length is 15 residues. Germline CDR1 WNHNN, CDR2 SYGVQD (reference sequence).

V and J are TRBV18 and TRBJ2-5; no firm D call. Germline V gene lookup returns CDR1 KGHSH and CDR2 LQKENI. Trimming removed 3 bases from V and 0 bases from J, with 5 bases in between. The CDR3 contains 13 residues. The CDR3 DNA is TGTGCCAGCTCACCTGACAACCAAGAGACCCAGTACTTC. Protein: CASSPDNQETQYF.

The CDR3 spells CATRGGNTEAFF. CDR3 bases: TGCGCCACCAGGGGGGGGAACACTGAAGCTTTCTTT. The chain recombines TRBV10-2 with TRBJ1-1, with 7 nucleotides matching TRBD1. The junction had 3 bases not matched to a gene; V was cut back by 10 bases and J by 1 base. Germline-derived CDR1 and CDR2 are WSHSY and SAAADI. The CDR3 runs 12 residues.

J is TRBJ2-4 and V is TRBV5-1; 11 bases align to TRBD1. Losses at the gene ends were 4 bases for V and 0 bases for J; bases not matched to a gene: 6. This CDR3 is 17 amino acids long. CDR1 is SGHRS and CDR2 is YFSETQ in the germline V gene. CDR3 in amino acids: CASSPGDRGEAKNIQYF. The CDR3 DNA reads TGCGCCAGCAGCCCCGGGGACAGGGGGGAAGCCAAAAACATTCAGTACTTC.

The chain is built from TRBV21-1 and TRBJ1-2; no check of the table's D call, TRBD1, against the DNA was made. TRBV21-1 is deemed a pseudogene. The CDR3 runs to 18 residues. DNA for the CDR3: TGTGCCAGCAGCCGCCGGGGGGACAGGGGACCCCCTAACTATGGCTACACCTTC. This sequence encodes CASSRRGDRGPPNYGYTF.

The genes are TRBV4-2 and TRBJ1-1; D remains ambiguous. This CDR3 region has 14 residues. Germline-derived CDR1 and CDR2 are LGHNA and YNFKEQ. Trimming took off 4 bases at V and 11 bases at J, with 20 bases between the two ends. The CDR3 loop is CASSLLPPRVEAFF. The CDR3 DNA is TGTGCCAGCAGCCTCCTCCCCCCGAGAGTTGAGGCTTTCTTT.

This chain connects TRBV5-1 to TRBJ2-3, with TRBD2 as a possible D gene (6 bases). The CDR3 contains 14 residues. CDR1 is SGHRS, CDR2 YFSETQ, per germline. V lost 4 bases and J lost 6, with 15 bases in between. The CDR3 loop reads CASSAGTSGDTQYF. In DNA form, the CDR3 reads TGCGCCAGCAGCGCGGGGACTTCTGGCGATACGCAGTATTTT.

The CDR3 DNA reads TGTGCCAGCAACCGCGAGGGGGCCCCCGAAGAGCAGTACTTC. Protein: CASNREGAPEEQYF. J is TRBJ2-7 and V is TRBV3-1 (or the pseudogene TRBV3-2); 7 nucleotides line up with TRBD1. The germline V gene has CDR1 LGHDT and CDR2 YNNKEL (reference sequence). The V segment lost 7 bases and the J segment 7 bases; nucleotides outside the gene matches: 13. This CDR3 has 14 residues.

This clone was recorded only once. V is TRBV5-1 and J is TRBJ2-3; tentative D call: TRBD2 (6 bases). CDR1 and CDR2 (germline): SGHRS, YFSETQ. V was clipped by 4 bases and J by 6 bases, with 18 bases between them. The CDR3 runs 15 residues. CDR3 nucleotide sequence: TGCGCCAGCAGCGAGGGACTCCCCGGGCCGGATACGCAGTATTTT. This codes for CASSEGLPGPDTQYF.

As DNA, the CDR3 is TGTGCCTGGAGTCATATAGGGGGCGAGGGCGGGGAGCTGTTTTTT. Residues: CAWSHIGGEGGELFF. The rearrangement uses TRBV30 and TRBJ2-2; 7 bases are shared with TRBD1. Germline V gene sequence: CDR1 GTSNPN, CDR2 SVGIG (reference sequence). V shed 2 bases, J shed 7 bases, and the junction held 10 bases outside the gene matches. This CDR3 contains 15 residues. The variable domain in full, completed from reference TRBV30 and TRBJ2-2, reads SQTIHQWPATLVQPVGSPLSLECTVEGTSNPNLYWYRQAAGRGLQLLFYSVGIGQISSEVPQNLSASRPQDRQFILSSKKLLLSDSGFYLCAWSHIGGEGGELFFGEGSRLTVL.

The rearrangement joins TRBV11-2 to TRBJ1-2; maybe TRBD1 (6 bases). Trimming removed 2 bases from V and 2 bases from J, with 12 bases in between. Germline V gene sequence: CDR1 SGHAT, CDR2 FQNNGV. The CDR3 has 15 residues. The CDR3 loop reads CASSLPGAQNYGYTF. As DNA, the CDR3 is TGTGCCAGCAGCTTACCAGGGGCGCAGAACTATGGCTACACCTTC.

On this clone itself: Sequence at one end of the junction differs from germline and may be a read error. The chain carries TRBV7-7 and TRBJ2-3; 8 nucleotides agree with TRBD1. In germline, CDR1 is SSHAT, CDR2 FNYEAQ (reference sequence). This CDR3 is 15 amino acids long. The CDR3 DNA follows: TGTGCTAGCAGCTTAGGCAGGGGGCAATTAGATACGCAGTATTTT. Its protein is CASSLGRGQLDTQYF.

As concerns this clone: Other DNA sequences in this sample translate to the same CDR3. The chain is built from TRBV5-1 and TRBJ1-1; TRBD1 is a possible D gene (6 bases). Looked up from germline, CDR1 is SGHRS and CDR2 is YFSETQ. V lost 4 bases to trimming and J lost 3 bases, with 10 bases between them. This CDR3 is 13 amino acids long. The CDR3: CASSPQGDTEAFF. In DNA, the CDR3 is TGCGCCAGCAGCCCACAGGGCGACACTGAAGCTTTCTTT.

This chain links TRBV6-5 with TRBJ1-4, with D maybe TRBD1 (6 bases). Trimming took off 7 bases at V and 6 bases at J, with 15 bases between the two ends. The CDR3 consists of 14 residues. Germline-derived CDR1 and CDR2 are MNHEY and SVGAGI. The CDR3 loop is CASIQGGADEKLFF. The DNA of the CDR3 is TGTGCCAGCATCCAAGGGGGGGCGGATGAAAAACTGTTTTTT.

The V call is TRBV11-2, the J call TRBJ1-3; 7 nucleotides align to TRBD1. Germline V gives CDR1 SGHAT, CDR2 FQNNGV. V was clipped by 4 bases and J by 3 bases; unmatched bases: 9. The CDR3 spans 16 residues. As DNA, the CDR3 is TGTGCCAGCAGCTCACCGGAACAGGGGTATGGAAACACCATATATTTT. This encodes CASSSPEQGYGNTIYF.

The genes are TRBV7-2 and TRBJ2-1, with 9 bases fitting TRBD2. From germline, CDR1 is SGHTA and CDR2 FQGNSA. V lost 2 bases, J lost 2 bases, and 4 bases stayed unmatched. The CDR3 is made up of 16 amino acids. CDR3 bases: TGTGCCAGCAGCTTACGCGGGGGGGCCGCCTACAATGAGCAGTTCTTC. Translating gives CASSLRGGAAYNEQFF.

CDR3 sequence: CASSFASITGELFF. CDR3 DNA: TGTGCCAGCAGCTTTGCCTCTATCACCGGGGAGCTGTTTTTT. The chain is built from TRBV5-6 and TRBJ2-2; D is ambiguous. Germline V gene lookup returns CDR1 SGHDT and CDR2 YYEEEE. This CDR3 is 14 amino acids long. V lost 2 bases and J 4 bases, leaving 9 bases between the germline ends.

The chain couples TRBV2 to TRBJ2-5; D gene ambiguous. This CDR3 is built from 12 residues. V was clipped by 7 bases and J by 4 bases, with 10 bases between them. The V gene's germline CDR1 is SNHLY and CDR2 FYNNEI. The CDR3: CASTSPGETQYF. The CDR3 DNA reads TGTGCCAGCACCTCACCAGGAGAGACCCAGTACTTC.

This chain joins TRBV9 and TRBJ2-5, with 8 bases aligning to TRBD2. V was clipped by 3 bases and J by 4 bases; unmatched bases: 8. Per germline, CDR1 SGDLS and CDR2 YYNGEE. The CDR3 is made up of 15 amino acids. The CDR3 sequence is CASSAVGGVAETQYF. CDR3 nucleotides: TGTGCCAGCAGCGCCGTCGGGGGGGTCGCAGAGACCCAGTACTTC.

This clone was seen a single time. The chain employs TRBV11-2 and TRBJ2-1; D gene unclear. Germline V gene data show CDR1 as SGHAT and CDR2 as FQNNGV. There are 15 residues in the CDR3. The ends were cut back, 5 bases at V and 2 bases at J, with 13 bases in the middle. This chain's CDR3 is CASSPPFRPYNEQFF. CDR3 nucleotides: TGTGCCAGCAGCCCCCCCTTTCGTCCCTACAATGAGCAGTTCTTC.

For the CDR3, the DNA is TGCAGCGTTGAAGATCGGCAGGGTTCGGATACGCAGTATTTT. Protein: CSVEDRQGSDTQYF. The chain joins TRBV29-1 to TRBJ2-3, with D possibly being TRBD1 (5 bases). The CDR3 consists of 14 residues. V was shortened by 0 bases and J by 6 bases, with 13 bases between the two germline ends. CDR1 and CDR2 (germline): SQVTM, ANQGSEA.

The gene calls are TRBV6-6 and TRBJ1-1; the match to TRBD1 covers 10 bases. CDR1 is MNHNY and CDR2 is SVGAGI in the germline V gene (reference sequence). V was clipped by 6 bases and J by 0 bases; unmatched bases: 1. CDR3 length equals 14 residues. CDR3 nucleotide sequence: TGTGCCAGCAGGACAGGGGGCCTGAACACTGAAGCTTTCTTT. It specifies CASRTGGLNTEAFF.

The chain combines TRBV5-6 with TRBJ2-1, with D hard to call. Trimming removed 2 bases from V and 9 bases from J, with 15 bases in between. CDR1 SGHDT and CDR2 YYEEEE come from the germline V gene. The CDR3 extends over 14 amino acids. CDR3 nucleotides: TGTGCCAGCAGCTTAGGCAGGCTGGTCGGTGAGCAGTTCTTC. Encoded protein: CASSLGRLVGEQFF.

The rearrangement joins TRBV6-2 or TRBV6-3 to TRBJ2-3; TRBD2 aligns across 14 bases. Germline CDR1 is MNHEY and CDR2 is SVGEGT. This CDR3 region has 16 residues. V was pared by 4 bases and J by 3 bases, with 3 bases of the junction left unmatched. CDR3 sequence reads: CASSSGLAGGTDTQYF. The CDR3 DNA is TGTGCCAGCAGTTCAGGACTAGCGGGGGGAACAGATACGCAGTATTTT.

This chain connects TRBV9 to TRBJ2-2, with 8 bases fitting TRBD1. V gave up 4 bases and J gave up 4 bases; unmatched junction bases: 12. Germline lookup yields CDR1 SGDLS and CDR2 YYNGEE. This CDR3 is built from 17 residues. CDR3 in amino acids: CASSTRTGIYSTGELFF. Written as DNA, the CDR3 is TGTGCCAGCAGCACTAGGACAGGGATCTACTCCACCGGGGAGCTGTTTTTT.